This T cell receptor (beta chain) comes out of a study of long-term antiretroviral therapy in people with HIV. Concerning this clone itself: Its antigen is unidentified.

Study findings and constraints: It was observed that HIV repertoires exhibited narrower CDR3 length ranges than controls. Missing from the dataset were any data on ART adherence, viral resistance or therapy changes.

Germline V gene lookup returns CDR1 KGHSH and CDR2 LQKENI. The CDR3 is 13 amino acids. J gave up 3 bases and V 4 bases, and 2 bases lay outside the gene matches. Runs used v3.0 of the immunoSEQ assay and were done at survey level. Data came from immunoSEQ multiplex PCR; TCRdb stores just in-frame clones and leaves some out. Of about 28,000 clones in the sample, roughly 84% were seen once. The receptor comes from a young man with HIV. The chain combines TRBV18 with TRBJ2-5; 7 bases are a match to TRBD1. Sequenced here: unsorted PBMCs, sampled 0.4 years after starting antiretroviral therapy. The CDR3 coding sequence is TGTGCCAGCTCACGGGGGACAGAAGAGACCCAGTACTTC. It yields the protein CASSRGTEETQYF.